This TCR beta chain originates from a study of cytomegalovirus exposure and HLA in healthy donors. CDR1 and CDR2 from the germline V gene are MNHEY and SVGAGI. Trimming removed 4 bases at V and 6 bases at J, with 12 bases between. The CDR3 length is 14 residues. The data were produced by immunoSEQ multiplex PCR, yet TCRdb's version contains in-frame clones alone and is incomplete. The repertoire holds roughly 300,000 clones, with roughly 90% as singletons. This chain links TRBV6-5 with TRBJ1-4, with D tentatively TRBD1 (5 bases). Sequencing was done on a sample of PBMCs. This clonotype was sampled from a woman aged 18-29 years in good health and CMV-seronegative. The CDR3 sequence is CASSFGAGYEKLFF. DNA for the CDR3: TGTGCCAGCAGTTTTGGCGCAGGGTATGAAAAACTGTTTTTT.